This TCR beta chain was obtained from a study of T cells in Graves' hyperthyroidism and ophthalmopathy. Study details: Peripheral blood collection took place at initial diagnosis, before any treatment.

The CDR3 covers 14 residues. V was clipped by 7 bases and J by 0 bases, with 12 bases between them. The source material, RNA transcripts, was used to amplify TCR beta CDR3 regions. An initial round of RT-PCR targeting the TCR CDR3 relied on the HTBI primer set. TCRdb reprocessed the multiplex PCR reads with MiXCR, giving one entry per CDR3 protein. The table includes fewer than 450,000 distinct CDR3 sequences, approximately 18% detected once. The specimen was blood. The genes are TRBV12-3 or TRBV12-4 and TRBJ1-2; tentative D call: TRBD1 (6 bases). The origin of this receptor is a woman aged 25 to 39 with Graves' hyperthyroidism that later progressed to Graves' ophthalmopathy. This chain's CDR3 is CASKQGQANYGYTF. For the CDR3, the DNA is TGTGCCAGCAAGCAGGGACAAGCTAACTATGGCTACACCTTC.